This TCR beta chain originates from a study of CD8+CD57+ T cells in acquired aplastic anemia. Study as a whole: The DNA of sorted CD4+ and CD8+ cells averaged roughly 3.2 ug. Study outcomes and limitations: A set of twenty-nine CD8+ CDR3 sequences was shared between patients and controls, and these sequences appeared highly expressed in patients. Patients did not significantly differ from controls in CD8+ Simpson's diversity.

Patients sequenced had flow cytometry evidence of CD8+CD57+ cell expansion. As to this clonotype: Its antigen is not known.

Genomic DNA was employed as the template in profiling TCR beta VDJ and CDR3. Via MiXCR, TCRdb re-called the reads, giving one row per CDR3 protein. The sample includes approximately 120,000 distinct CDR3 sequences, about 40% of them seen just once. V was shortened by 3 bases and J by 0 bases, with 5 bases between the two germline ends. The CDR3 totals 13 residues. CDR1 is ENHRY and CDR2 is SYGVKD in the germline V gene. Material for sequencing was sorted CD4+, CD8+, or CD8+CD57+ T cells (not recorded which) from PBMCs. This chain links TRBV10-3 with TRBJ2-5, with D hard to call. This clonotype was obtained from a human donor with aplastic anemia. This CDR3 reads CAISDINQETQYF. The CDR3 coding sequence is TGTGCCATCAGTGACATAAACCAAGAGACCCAGTACTTC.